The rows below give T cell receptor beta chains drawn from one sample of a study of T cells in Graves' hyperthyroidism and ophthalmopathy. TCRdb analysed the multiplex PCR reads with MiXCR anew, one entry per CDR3 protein. The sample includes 300,000 or so distinct CDR3 sequences, over 15% of them seen just once. The sequenced sample was blood. The receptors were gathered from a woman aged 60-75 years with Graves' ophthalmopathy. The CDR3 runs from the conserved cysteine through the conserved F or W. D genes are given only for firm matches. Size values are once, few and many counts, or a class for expanded clones, and some rows have none.

clone size: NA
D gene: TRBD1
J gene: TRBJ1-1
V gene: TRBV5-1
CDR3 DNA: TGTGCCAGCAGCACCCAACAGGGGGCAGGCACTGAAGCTTTCTTT
CDR3 protein: CASSTQQGAGTEAFF

clone size: NA
D gene: NA
J gene: TRBJ1-1
V gene: TRBV4-1
CDR3 DNA: TGCGCCAGCAGCCAAGATCTGGGCAGGAACACTGAAGCTTTCTTT
CDR3 protein: CASSQDLGRNTEAFF

clone size: few
D gene: NA
J gene: TRBJ1-4
V gene: TRBV7-9
CDR3 DNA: TGTGCCAGCAGCTTAGGGGCCATTAATGAAAAACTGTTTTTT
CDR3 protein: CASSLGAINEKLFF

clone size: many
D gene: NA
J gene: TRBJ2-4
V gene: TRBV12-3/TRBV12-4
CDR3 DNA: TGTGCCAGCAGTCCTAGCTCGGGTATTCAGTACTTC
CDR3 protein: CASSPSSGIQYF

clone size: many
D gene: TRBD1
J gene: TRBJ1-2
V gene: TRBV28
CDR3 DNA: TGTGCCAGCAGTTTGAAGGGGGCTAGTGGCTACACCTTC
CDR3 protein: CASSLKGASGYTF

clone size: many
D gene: TRBD1
J gene: TRBJ2-5
V gene: TRBV7-2
CDR3 DNA: TGTGCCAGCAGCCCCGCGACAGGGGCCTTACAGTACTTC
CDR3 protein: CASSPATGALQYF

clone size: many
D gene: NA
J gene: TRBJ2-2
V gene: TRBV6-2/TRBV6-3
CDR3 DNA: TGTGCCAGCAGTTGGAACCCCGGGGAGCTGTTTTTT
CDR3 protein: CASSWNPGELFF

clone size: many
D gene: NA
J gene: TRBJ1-2
V gene: TRBV24-1
CDR3 DNA: TGTGCCACCAGTGATAGGGGGTCTAACTATGGCTACACCTTC
CDR3 protein: CATSDRGSNYGYTF

clone size: few
D gene: TRBD1
J gene: TRBJ2-2
V gene: TRBV6-5
CDR3 DNA: TGTGCCAGCAGTTACCGGACAGGGGGAGGCGGGGAGCTGTTTTTT
CDR3 protein: CASSYRTGGGGELFF

clone size: NA
D gene: NA
J gene: TRBJ2-2
V gene: TRBV5-1
CDR3 DNA: TGCGCCAGCAGCTTCCAAGAGGGCGGGGAGCTGTTTTTT
CDR3 protein: CASSFQEGGELFF

clone size: many
D gene: TRBD1
J gene: TRBJ2-1
V gene: TRBV5-4
CDR3 DNA: TGTGCCAGCACCAGGGACAGGGGAAACAATGAGCAGTTCTTC
CDR3 protein: CASTRDRGNNEQFF

clone size: many
D gene: NA
J gene: TRBJ2-2
V gene: TRBV7-2
CDR3 DNA: TGTGCCAGCAGCTTAATGGGTGGCGGGGAGCTGTTTTTT
CDR3 protein: CASSLMGGGELFF

clone size: many
D gene: NA
J gene: TRBJ2-1
V gene: TRBV6-1
CDR3 DNA: TGTGCCAGCAGTGAAGAGGGCCTTACCTACAATGAGCAGTTCTTC
CDR3 protein: CASSEEGLTYNEQFF

clone size: few
D gene: TRBD2
J gene: TRBJ2-1
V gene: TRBV29-1
CDR3 DNA: TGCACTACCCCGGGACTAGCGGGAGAAGGGTACAATGAGCAGTTCTTC
CDR3 protein: CTTPGLAGEGYNEQFF

clone size: NA
D gene: TRBD1
J gene: TRBJ2-7
V gene: TRBV2
CDR3 DNA: TGTGCCAGCAGTCCCTGGCTAGGGACAGGGGCGGCCTACGAGCAGTACTTC
CDR3 protein: CASSPWLGTGAAYEQYF

clone size: NA
D gene: NA
J gene: TRBJ2-3
V gene: TRBV28
CDR3 DNA: TGTGCCAGCAGTTTAGGTGGGGTCAGCGATACGCAGTATTTT
CDR3 protein: CASSLGGVSDTQYF

clone size: many
D gene: NA
J gene: TRBJ1-5
V gene: TRBV12-3/TRBV12-4
CDR3 DNA: TGTGCCAGCAGCCGGGACGTCGGTCAGCCCCAGCATTTT
CDR3 protein: CASSRDVGQPQHF

clone size: many
D gene: NA
J gene: TRBJ1-1
V gene: TRBV5-8
CDR3 DNA: TGTGCCAGCAGCCCTAGGACTGAAGCTTTCTTT
CDR3 protein: CASSPRTEAFF

clone size: few
D gene: NA
J gene: TRBJ2-3
V gene: TRBV6-2/TRBV6-3
CDR3 DNA: TGTGCCAGCAGTTACTCCTCCAGGGGGGTCGATACGCAGTATTTT
CDR3 protein: CASSYSSRGVDTQYF

clone size: once
D gene: TRBD1
J gene: TRBJ2-3
V gene: TRBV28
CDR3 DNA: TGTGCCAGCACCGGGACAGGGGGGCGAAGACGCACAGATACGCAGTATTTT
CDR3 protein: CASTGTGGRRRTDTQYF

clone size: NA
D gene: NA
J gene: TRBJ2-3
V gene: TRBV19
CDR3 DNA: TGTGCCAGTAGCATCAGGGGAGACCCCACAGATACGCAGTATTTT
CDR3 protein: CASSIRGDPTDTQYF

clone size: many
D gene: TRBD2
J gene: TRBJ2-5
V gene: TRBV27
CDR3 DNA: TGTGCCAGCAGTTACGTTAGCGGGGGGGCCCAAGAGACCCAGTACTTC
CDR3 protein: CASSYVSGGAQETQYF

clone size: many
D gene: NA
J gene: TRBJ2-2
V gene: TRBV10-1
CDR3 DNA: TGCGCCAGCAACAACTCCGGGAGACAGGGAAGTTTGGTGACCGGGGAGCTGTTTTTT
CDR3 protein: CASNNSGRQGSLVTGELFF

clone size: many
D gene: NA
J gene: TRBJ2-3
V gene: TRBV20-1
CDR3 DNA: TGCAGTGCTAGAGAATTGGGCGGGAGCACAGATACGCAGTATTTT
CDR3 protein: CSARELGGSTDTQYF

clone size: few
D gene: TRBD2
J gene: TRBJ2-3
V gene: TRBV6-1
CDR3 DNA: TGTGCCAGCAGTACCGGGACTATCACAGATACGCAGTATTTT
CDR3 protein: CASSTGTITDTQYF

clone size: many
D gene: TRBD2
J gene: TRBJ2-2
V gene: TRBV3-1
CDR3 DNA: TGTGCCAGCAGCCGCGGGAGAGGGAACACCGGGGAGCTGTTTTTT
CDR3 protein: CASSRGRGNTGELFF

clone size: few
D gene: NA
J gene: TRBJ1-6
V gene: TRBV18
CDR3 DNA: TGTGCCAGCTCACCCAGTGGGGGCGTTCACTCACCCCTCCACTTT
CDR3 protein: CASSPSGGVHSPLHF

clone size: NA
D gene: TRBD1
J gene: TRBJ2-1
V gene: TRBV4-2
CDR3 DNA: TGTGCCAGCAGCCAAGCCGGGACAGGGTCCTACAATGAGCAGTTCTTC
CDR3 protein: CASSQAGTGSYNEQFF

clone size: many
D gene: TRBD1
J gene: TRBJ2-5
V gene: TRBV7-2
CDR3 DNA: TGTGCCAGCAGCTCCGCCGGGACAGGGGAAGAGACCCAGTACTTC
CDR3 protein: CASSSAGTGEETQYF

clone size: few
D gene: TRBD2
J gene: TRBJ2-1
V gene: TRBV19
CDR3 DNA: TGTGCCAGTAGTATCACCGGGACTAGCGCGGGGGGGAGCTCCTACAATGAGCAGTTCTTC
CDR3 protein: CASSITGTSAGGSSYNEQFF

clone size: NA
D gene: TRBD1
J gene: TRBJ2-6
V gene: TRBV18
CDR3 DNA: TGTGCCAGCTCACCAAGACAGGGTCAATCCTCTGGGGCCAACGTCCTGACTTTC
CDR3 protein: CASSPRQGQSSGANVLTF

clone size: many
D gene: NA
J gene: TRBJ1-1
V gene: TRBV11-2
CDR3 DNA: TGTGCCAGCAGCTTGGACAGACTCGAAGCTTTCTTT
CDR3 protein: CASSLDRLEAFF

clone size: NA
D gene: NA
J gene: TRBJ2-7
V gene: TRBV11-2
CDR3 DNA: TGTGCCAGCAGTTTGCTCCAAGGGGGAGCATGGAGTTACGAGCAGTACTTC
CDR3 protein: CASSLLQGGAWSYEQYF

clone size: many
D gene: NA
J gene: TRBJ2-1
V gene: TRBV29-1
CDR3 DNA: TGCAGCGTTGCACAGGGTACCAATGAGCAGTTCTTC
CDR3 protein: CSVAQGTNEQFF

clone size: many
D gene: TRBD1
J gene: TRBJ1-1
V gene: TRBV20-1
CDR3 DNA: TGCAGTGCTATAGGACAGGGCATGCCTGAAGCTTTCTTT
CDR3 protein: CSAIGQGMPEAFF

clone size: few
D gene: NA
J gene: TRBJ1-3
V gene: TRBV4-1
CDR3 DNA: TGCGCCAGCAGCCAGAAGCTTGATAGGCTCCTCTCTGGAAACACCATATATTTT
CDR3 protein: CASSQKLDRLLSGNTIYF

clone size: many
D gene: NA
J gene: TRBJ2-1
V gene: TRBV10-3
CDR3 DNA: TGTGCCATCAGGGGGGGGCCAGGAAATGAGCAGTTCTTC
CDR3 protein: CAIRGGPGNEQFF